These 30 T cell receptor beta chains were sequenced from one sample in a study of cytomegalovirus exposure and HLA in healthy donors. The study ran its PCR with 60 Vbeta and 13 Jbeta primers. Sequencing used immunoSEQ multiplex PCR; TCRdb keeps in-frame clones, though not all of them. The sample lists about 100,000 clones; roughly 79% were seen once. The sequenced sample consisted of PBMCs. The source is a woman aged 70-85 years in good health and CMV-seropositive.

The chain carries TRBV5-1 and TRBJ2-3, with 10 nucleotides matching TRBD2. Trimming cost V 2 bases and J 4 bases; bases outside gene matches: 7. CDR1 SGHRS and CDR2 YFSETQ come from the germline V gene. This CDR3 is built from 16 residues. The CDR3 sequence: CASSFGLAEGADTQYF. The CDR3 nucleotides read TGCGCCAGCAGCTTCGGACTAGCGGAGGGCGCAGATACGCAGTATTTT.

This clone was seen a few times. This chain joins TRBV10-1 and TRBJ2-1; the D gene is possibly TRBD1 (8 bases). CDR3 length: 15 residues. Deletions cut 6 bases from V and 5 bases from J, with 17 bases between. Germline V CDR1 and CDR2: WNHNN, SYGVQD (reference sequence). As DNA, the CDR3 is TGCGCCAGCAGCCCACGACAGGGGAGGGACAATGAGCAGTTCTTC. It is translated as CASSPRQGRDNEQFF.

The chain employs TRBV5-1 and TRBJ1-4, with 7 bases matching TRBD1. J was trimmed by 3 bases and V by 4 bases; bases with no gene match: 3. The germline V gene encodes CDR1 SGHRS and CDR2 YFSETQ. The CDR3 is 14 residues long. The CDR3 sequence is CASSGGTANEKLFF. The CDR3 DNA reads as TGCGCCAGCAGCGGCGGGACAGCTAATGAAAAACTGTTTTTT.

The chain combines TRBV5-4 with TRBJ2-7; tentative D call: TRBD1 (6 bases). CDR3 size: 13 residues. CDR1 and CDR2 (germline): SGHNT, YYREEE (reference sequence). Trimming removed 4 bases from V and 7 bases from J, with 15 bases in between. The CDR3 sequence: CASSAQGSGEQYF. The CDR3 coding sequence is TGTGCCAGCAGCGCACAGGGTTCGGGAGAGCAGTACTTC.

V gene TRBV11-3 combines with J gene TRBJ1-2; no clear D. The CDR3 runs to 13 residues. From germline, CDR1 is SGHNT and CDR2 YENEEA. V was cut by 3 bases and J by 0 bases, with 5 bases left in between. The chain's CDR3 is CASSLRANYGYTF. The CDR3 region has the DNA TGTGCCAGCAGCTTGAGAGCTAACTATGGCTACACCTTC. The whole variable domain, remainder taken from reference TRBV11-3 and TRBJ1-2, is EAGVVQSPRYKIIEKKQPVAFWCNPISGHNTLYWYLQNLGQGPELLIRYENEEAVDDSQLPKDRFSAERLKGVDSTLKIQPAELGDSAVYLCASSLRANYGYTFGSGTRLTVV.

CDR3 sequence: CASSSPGAAANSYNEQFF. CDR3 DNA sequence: TGTGCCAGCAGCTCTCCGGGAGCAGCGGCCAACTCCTACAATGAGCAGTTCTTC. The rearrangement links TRBV7-3 to TRBJ2-1, with a weak D call TRBD2 (6 bases). V was clipped by 4 bases and J by 0 bases, with 19 bases between them. Germline assignment: CDR1 SGHTA and CDR2 FQGTGA. CDR3 size: 18 residues.

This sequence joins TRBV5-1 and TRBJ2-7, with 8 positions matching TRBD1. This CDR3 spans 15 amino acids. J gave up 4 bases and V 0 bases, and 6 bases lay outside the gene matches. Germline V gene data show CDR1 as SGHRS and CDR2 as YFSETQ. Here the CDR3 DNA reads TGCGCCAGCAGCTTGGGTCAGGGGGCGGGGTACGAGCAGTACTTC. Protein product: CASSLGQGAGYEQYF.

CDR3: CASSVSTENTEAFF. As DNA, the CDR3 is TGTGCCAGCAGCGTTTCGACAGAGAACACTGAAGCTTTCTTT. The chain uses TRBV9 and TRBJ1-1; TRBD1 might be the D (5 bases). V lost 2 bases to trimming and J lost 1 base, with 9 bases between them. Germline CDR1 reads SGDLS; CDR2 reads YYNGEE. The CDR3 totals 14 residues. The variable domain in full, completed from reference TRBV9 and TRBJ1-1, reads DSGVTQTPKHLITATGQRVTLRCSPRSGDLSVYWYQQSLDQGLQFLIQYYNGEERAKGNILERFSAQQFPDLHSELNLSSLELGDSALYFCASSVSTENTEAFFGQGTRLTVV.

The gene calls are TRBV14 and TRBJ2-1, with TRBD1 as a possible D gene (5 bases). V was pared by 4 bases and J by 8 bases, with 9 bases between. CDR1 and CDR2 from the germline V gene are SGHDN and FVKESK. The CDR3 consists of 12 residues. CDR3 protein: CASSLQGYEQFF. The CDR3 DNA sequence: TGTGCCAGCAGCCTGCAGGGTTATGAGCAGTTCTTC.

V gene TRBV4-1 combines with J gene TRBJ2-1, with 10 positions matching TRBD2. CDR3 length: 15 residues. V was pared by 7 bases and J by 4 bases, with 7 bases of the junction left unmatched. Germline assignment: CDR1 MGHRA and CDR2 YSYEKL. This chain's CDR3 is CASTRTSGYYNEQFF. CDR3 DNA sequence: TGCGCCAGCACACGGACTAGCGGTTATTACAATGAGCAGTTCTTC.

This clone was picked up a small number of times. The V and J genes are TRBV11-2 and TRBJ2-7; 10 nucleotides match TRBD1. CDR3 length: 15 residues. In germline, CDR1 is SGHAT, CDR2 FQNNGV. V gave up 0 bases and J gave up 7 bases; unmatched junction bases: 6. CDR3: CASSLDRTGGKEQYF. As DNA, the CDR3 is TGTGCCAGCAGCTTAGATAGGACAGGGGGGAAAGAGCAGTACTTC.

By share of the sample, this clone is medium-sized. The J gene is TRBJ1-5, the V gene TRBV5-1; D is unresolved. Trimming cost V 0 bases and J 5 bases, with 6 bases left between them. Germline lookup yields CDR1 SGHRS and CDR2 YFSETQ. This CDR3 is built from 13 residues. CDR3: CASSLGPDQPQHF. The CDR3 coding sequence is TGCGCCAGCAGCTTGGGGCCAGATCAGCCCCAGCATTTT.

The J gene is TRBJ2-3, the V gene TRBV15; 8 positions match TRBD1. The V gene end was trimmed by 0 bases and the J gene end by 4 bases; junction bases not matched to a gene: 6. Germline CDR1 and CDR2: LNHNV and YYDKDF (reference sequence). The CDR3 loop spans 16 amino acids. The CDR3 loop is CATSRDGRGRSDTQYF. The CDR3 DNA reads TGTGCCACCAGCAGAGATGGCAGGGGGCGATCAGATACGCAGTATTTT.

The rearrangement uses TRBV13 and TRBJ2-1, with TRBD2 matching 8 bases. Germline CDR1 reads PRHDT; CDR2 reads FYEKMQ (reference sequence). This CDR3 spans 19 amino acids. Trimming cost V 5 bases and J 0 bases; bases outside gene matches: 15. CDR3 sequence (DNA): TGTGCCAGCAGCCAGGGACTAGAAAGGGCCCAGAGCTCCTACAATGAGCAGTTCTTC. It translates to CASSQGLERAQSSYNEQFF.

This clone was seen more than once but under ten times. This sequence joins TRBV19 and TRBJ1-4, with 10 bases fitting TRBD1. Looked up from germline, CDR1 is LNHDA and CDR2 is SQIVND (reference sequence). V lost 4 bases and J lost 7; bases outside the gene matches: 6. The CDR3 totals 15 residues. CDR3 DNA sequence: TGTGCCAGTAGTACAAGGGACAGGGGAGGTGAAAAACTGTTTTTT. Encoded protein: CASSTRDRGGEKLFF. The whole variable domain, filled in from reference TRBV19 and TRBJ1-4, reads DGGITQSPKYLFRKEGQNVTLSCEQNLNHDAMYWYRQDPGQGLRLIYYSQIVNDFQKGDIAEGYSVSREKKESFPLTVTSAQKNPTAFYLCASSTRDRGGEKLFFGSGTQLSVL.

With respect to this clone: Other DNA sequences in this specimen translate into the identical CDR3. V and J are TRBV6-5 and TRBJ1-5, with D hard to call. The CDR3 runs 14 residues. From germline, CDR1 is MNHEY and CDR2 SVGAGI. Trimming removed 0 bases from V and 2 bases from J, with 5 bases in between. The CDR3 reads CASSYSGGNQPQHF. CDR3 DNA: TGTGCCAGCAGTTACTCCGGGGGCAATCAGCCCCAGCATTTT.

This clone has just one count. DNA for the CDR3: TGTGCCAGCAGTAACGACAGGCTCGGATCACCCCTCCACTTT. It codes for CASSNDRLGSPLHF. The J gene is TRBJ1-6, the V gene TRBV6-5; weak D call: TRBD1 (6 bases). Trimming took 5 bases from V and 10 from J, leaving 15 bases between them. Germline V lookup: CDR1 MNHEY, CDR2 SVGAGI. CDR3 size: 14 residues.

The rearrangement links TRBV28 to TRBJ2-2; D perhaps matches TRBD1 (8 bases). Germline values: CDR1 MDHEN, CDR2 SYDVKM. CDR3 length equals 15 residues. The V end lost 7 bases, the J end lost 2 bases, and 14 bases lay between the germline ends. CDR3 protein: CASNRGGPNTGELFF. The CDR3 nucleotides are TGTGCCAGCAACAGGGGGGGGCCTAACACCGGGGAGCTGTTTTTT. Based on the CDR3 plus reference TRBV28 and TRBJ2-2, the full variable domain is DVKVTQSSRYLVKRTGEKVFLECVQDMDHENMFWYRQDPGLGLRLIYFSYDVKMKEKGDIPEGYSVSREKKERFSLILESASTNQTSMYLCASNRGGPNTGELFFGEGSRLTVL.

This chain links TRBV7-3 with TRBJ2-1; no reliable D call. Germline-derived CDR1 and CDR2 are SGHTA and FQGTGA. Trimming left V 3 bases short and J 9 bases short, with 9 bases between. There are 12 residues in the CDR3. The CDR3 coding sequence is TGTGCCAGCAGCTTCGAGGTTGGTGAGCAGTTCTTC. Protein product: CASSFEVGEQFF.

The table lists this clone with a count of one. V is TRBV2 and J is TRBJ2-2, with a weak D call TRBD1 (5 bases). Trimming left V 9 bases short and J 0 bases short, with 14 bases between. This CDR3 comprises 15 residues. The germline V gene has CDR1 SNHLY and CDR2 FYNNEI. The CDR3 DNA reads TGTGCCAGTAAAAGTTACAGGTCGAACACCGGGGAGCTGTTTTTT. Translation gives CASKSYRSNTGELFF.

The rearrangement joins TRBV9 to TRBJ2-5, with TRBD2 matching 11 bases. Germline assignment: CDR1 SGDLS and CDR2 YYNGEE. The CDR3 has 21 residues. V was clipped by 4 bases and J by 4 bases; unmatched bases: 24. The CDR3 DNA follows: TGTGCCAGCAGCACCGGAACTAGCGGGAGAGGGGGGAGAGGGATTGGAGAGACCCAGTACTTC. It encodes CASSTGTSGRGGRGIGETQYF.

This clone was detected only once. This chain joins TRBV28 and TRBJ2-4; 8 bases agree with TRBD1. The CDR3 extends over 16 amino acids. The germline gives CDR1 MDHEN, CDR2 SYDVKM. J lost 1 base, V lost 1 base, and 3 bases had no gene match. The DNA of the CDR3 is TGTGCCAGCAGTTTATACAGGGGGATGGCCAAAAACATTCAGTACTTC. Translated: CASSLYRGMAKNIQYF.

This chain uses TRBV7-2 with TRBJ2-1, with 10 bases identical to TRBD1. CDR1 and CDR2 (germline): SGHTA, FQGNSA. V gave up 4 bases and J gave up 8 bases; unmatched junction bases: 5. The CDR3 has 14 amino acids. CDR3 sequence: CASSSRDRGDEQFF. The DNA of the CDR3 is TGTGCCAGCAGCTCACGGGACAGGGGAGATGAGCAGTTCTTC.

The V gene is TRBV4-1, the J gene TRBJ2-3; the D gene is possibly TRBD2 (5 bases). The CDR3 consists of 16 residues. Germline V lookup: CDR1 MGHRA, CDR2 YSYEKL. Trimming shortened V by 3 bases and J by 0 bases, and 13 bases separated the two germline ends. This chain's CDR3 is CASSQQDLTSTDTQYF. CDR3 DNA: TGCGCCAGCAGCCAGCAGGACTTAACTAGCACAGATACGCAGTATTTT.

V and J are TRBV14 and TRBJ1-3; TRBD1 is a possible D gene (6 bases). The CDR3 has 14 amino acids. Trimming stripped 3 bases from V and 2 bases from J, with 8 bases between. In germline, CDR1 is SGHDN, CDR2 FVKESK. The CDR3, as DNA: TGTGCCAGCAGCCACCGGACAGCTGGAAACACCATATATTTT. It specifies CASSHRTAGNTIYF.

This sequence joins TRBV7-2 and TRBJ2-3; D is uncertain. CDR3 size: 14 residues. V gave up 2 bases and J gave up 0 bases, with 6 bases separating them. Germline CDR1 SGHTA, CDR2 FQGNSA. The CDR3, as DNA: TGTGCCAGCAGCTTAAATCCTAGCACAGATACGCAGTATTTT. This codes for CASSLNPSTDTQYF.

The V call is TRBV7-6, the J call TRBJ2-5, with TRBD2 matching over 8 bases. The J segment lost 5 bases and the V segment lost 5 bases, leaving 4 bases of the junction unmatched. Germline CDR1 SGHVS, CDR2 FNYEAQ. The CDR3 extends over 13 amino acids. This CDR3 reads CASSGASGETQYF. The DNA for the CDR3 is TGTGCCAGCAGCGGAGCTAGCGGGGAGACCCAGTACTTC. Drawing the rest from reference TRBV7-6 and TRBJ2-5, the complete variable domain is GAGVSQSPRYKVTKRGQDVALRCDPISGHVSLYWYRQALGQGPEFLTYFNYEAQQDKSGLPNDRFSAERPEGSISTLTIQRTEQRDSAMYRCASSGASGETQYFGPGTRLLVL.

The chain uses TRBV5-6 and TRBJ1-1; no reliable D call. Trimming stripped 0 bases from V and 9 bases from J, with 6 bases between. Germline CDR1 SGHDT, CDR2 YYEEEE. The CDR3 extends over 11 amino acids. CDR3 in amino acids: CASSLGGQAFF. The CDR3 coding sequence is TGTGCCAGCAGCTTGGGAGGGCAAGCTTTCTTT.

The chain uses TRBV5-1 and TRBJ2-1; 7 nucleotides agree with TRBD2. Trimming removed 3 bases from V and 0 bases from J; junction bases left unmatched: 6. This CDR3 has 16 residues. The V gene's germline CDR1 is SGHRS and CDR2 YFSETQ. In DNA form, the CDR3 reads TGCGCCAGCAGCTCCATTCTAGCGGTCTCCTACAATGAGCAGTTCTTC. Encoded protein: CASSSILAVSYNEQFF.

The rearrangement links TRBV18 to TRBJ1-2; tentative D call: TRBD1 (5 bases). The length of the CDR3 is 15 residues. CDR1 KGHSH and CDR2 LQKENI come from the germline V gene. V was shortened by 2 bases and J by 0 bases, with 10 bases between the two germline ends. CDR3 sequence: CASSPFDSTNYGYTF. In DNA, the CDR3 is TGTGCCAGCTCACCATTTGACAGTACTAACTATGGCTACACCTTC.